The 10 T cell receptor beta chains presented below share a single source sample, sequenced in a study of cytomegalovirus exposure and HLA in healthy donors. A multiplex PCR was run with 60 Vbeta primers and 13 Jbeta primers. Method: immunoSEQ multiplex PCR; TCRdb's copy keeps in-frame clones and lacks some. The sample consists of 85,000 to 120,000 clones, around 63% of them appearing once. Sequenced input: PBMCs. Receptor source: a human donor in good health.

The rearrangement uses TRBV4-1 and TRBJ1-2, with a possible D match to TRBD1 (6 bases). Germline CDR1 and CDR2: MGHRA and YSYEKL. CDR3 length: 15 residues. Trimming left V 2 bases short and J 4 bases short, with 14 bases between. CDR3 sequence (DNA): TGCGCCAGCAGCCAAAACCTTCGGGGGGCCTATGGCTACACCTTC. As protein: CASSQNLRGAYGYTF.

V and J are TRBV6-6 and TRBJ1-3; D is perhaps TRBD1 (5 bases). CDR1 MNHNY and CDR2 SVGAGI come from the germline V gene (reference sequence). Trimming shortened V by 8 bases and J by 4 bases, and 15 bases separated the two germline ends. The CDR3 sequence is 14 residues long. CDR3 sequence: CASVAQGSGNTIYF. The CDR3, as DNA: TGTGCCAGCGTCGCCCAGGGATCAGGAAACACCATATATTTT.

V gene TRBV19 combines with J gene TRBJ2-1, with D possibly matching TRBD1 (5 bases). Germline CDR1 LNHDA, CDR2 SQIVND (reference sequence). V lost 5 bases and J 3 bases, leaving 8 bases between the germline ends. CDR3 length: 13 residues. CDR3 sequence reads: CASSQGLYNEQFF. In DNA, the CDR3 is TGTGCCAGTAGTCAGGGCCTCTACAATGAGCAGTTCTTC. The whole variable domain, filled in from reference TRBV19 and TRBJ2-1, reads DGGITQSPKYLFRKEGQNVTLSCEQNLNHDAMYWYRQDPGQGLRLIYYSQIVNDFQKGDIAEGYSVSREKKESFPLTVTSAQKNPTAFYLCASSQGLYNEQFFGPGTRLTVL.

This clone showed up just a few times. The V call is TRBV28, the J call TRBJ1-2; no reliable D call. Trimming pared 2 bases from V and 0 bases from J, leaving 7 bases between. Germline-derived CDR1 and CDR2 are MDHEN and SYDVKM. This CDR3 has 14 residues. In nucleotides, the CDR3 is TGTGCCAGCAGTTTACTTGGAGCTAACTATGGCTACACCTTC. This sequence encodes CASSLLGANYGYTF.

V usage is TRBV11-2 and J usage is TRBJ2-3; a possible D gene is TRBD2 (6 bases). Per germline, CDR1 SGHAT and CDR2 FQNNGV. The CDR3 has 15 residues. Trimming pared 4 bases from V and 1 base from J, leaving 12 bases between. The CDR3 is CASSSDYQGTDTQYF. The CDR3 nucleotides read TGTGCCAGCAGCTCGGACTATCAGGGCACAGATACGCAGTATTTT. The whole variable domain, filled in from reference TRBV11-2 and TRBJ2-3, reads EAGVAQSPRYKIIEKRQSVAFWCNPISGHATLYWYQQILGQGPKLLIQFQNNGVVDDSQLPKDRFSAERLKGVDSTLKIQPAKLEDSAVYLCASSSDYQGTDTQYFGPGTRLTVL.

The chain is built from TRBV7-9 and TRBJ1-2; TRBD1 matches 7 bases. This CDR3 is 13 amino acids long. The germline gives CDR1 SEHNR, CDR2 FQNEAQ (reference sequence). V lost 5 bases and J lost 2; bases outside the gene matches: 2. The CDR3 DNA follows: TGTGCCAGCAGCACGGGACAGAACTATGGCTACACCTTC. Translation gives CASSTGQNYGYTF.

This clone was counted a few times. The chain carries TRBV6-7 and TRBJ2-7; the match to TRBD2 covers 8 bases. TRBV6-7 is classed as an ORF, of uncertain function. V was clipped by 0 bases and J by 4 bases; unmatched bases: 8. The CDR3 sequence is 16 residues long. CDR3 DNA: TGTGCCAGCAGTTACTCGAAGCGGGAGTGGGGTTACGAGCAGTACTTC. Protein: CASSYSKREWGYEQYF.

This clone was counted only a few times. The chain carries TRBV11-2 and TRBJ2-3; a weak D match, TRBD1 (5 bases). CDR1 and CDR2 (germline): SGHAT, FQNNGV. V was clipped by 6 bases and J by 2 bases, with 18 bases between them. The CDR3 has 16 residues. CDR3 loop: CASRLQGRAPTDTQYF. The DNA of the CDR3 is TGTGCCAGCAGGCTCCAGGGTAGAGCCCCCACAGATACGCAGTATTTT.

The rearrangement uses TRBV4-1 and TRBJ2-7; tentatively, D is TRBD1 (6 bases). Germline values: CDR1 MGHRA, CDR2 YSYEKL. This CDR3 region has 15 residues. V lost 5 bases to trimming and J lost 0 bases, with 14 bases between them. CDR3 sequence reads: CASSSRDIGSYEQYF. The CDR3 coding sequence is TGCGCCAGCAGCAGCCGGGACATTGGCTCCTACGAGCAGTACTTC.

This chain uses TRBV14 with TRBJ2-1; 7 nucleotides line up with TRBD2. Trimming cost V 8 bases and J 4 bases; bases outside gene matches: 11. The CDR3 consists of 15 residues. Germline-derived CDR1 and CDR2 are SGHDN and FVKESK. The CDR3 region is CASSQKWGGYNEQFF. CDR3 DNA sequence: TGTGCCAGCTCTCAAAAATGGGGGGGATACAATGAGCAGTTCTTC.